This TCR beta chain comes out of a study of CD8 T cells in Susac syndrome. This clonotype was counted between two and nine times. This CDR3 spans 16 amino acids. V lost 1 base and J 0 bases, leaving 7 bases between the germline ends. RNA amounts of roughly 0.45 to 1 ug underwent reverse transcription with random hexamers. TCRdb independently ran MiXCR on the immunoSEQ multiplex PCR reads; one entry per CDR3 protein. Counted here are 400,000 to 550,000 distinct CDR3 sequences, more than 80% occurring once; the ten biggest clones make up approximately 0.11%. The rearrangement links TRBV12-3 or TRBV12-4 to TRBJ2-6; D call uncertain. The receptor's source is a human donor with multiple sclerosis. The sequenced material came from CD8+ T cells from PBMCs. CDR3 in amino acids: CASSLVRISGANVLTF. Here the CDR3 DNA reads TGTGCCAGCAGTTTAGTGAGAATCTCTGGGGCCAACGTCCTGACTTTC.